This T cell receptor beta chain was obtained from a study of blood T cell repertoires in COVID-19. This table comes from immunoSEQ multiplex PCR, and its TCRdb copy is limited to in-frame clones, with some not included. The sample yields 90,000 or so clones, over 75% seen once. The germline V gene has CDR1 ENHRY and CDR2 SYGVKD. This CDR3 region has 12 residues. V lost 2 bases and J lost 8; bases outside the gene matches: 2. Input material: peripheral blood. The chain links TRBV10-3 to TRBJ1-2; 7 bases fit TRBD1. This receptor was obtained from a man older than 75 with acute or convalescent COVID-19. This chain's CDR3 is CAISEDREGYTF. The CDR3 coding sequence is TGTGCCATCAGTGAGGACAGGGAGGGCTACACCTTC.